This TCR beta chain is drawn from a study of T cells in Graves' hyperthyroidism and ophthalmopathy. The overall study: Any treatment followed the collection of peripheral blood at initial diagnosis. General study results and limits: Within blood appeared most thyroid clonotypes that had expanded above 0.001. From stable hyperthyroidism, ophthalmopathy was separated by a 13 V-J model.

The CDR3 runs 12 residues. Worth noting for this clonotype: Its antigen is not known. With a much larger clone just one base away, this may be a read error.

Pregnant or lactating patients were excluded, as were those with uncontrolled infection or other autoimmune disease. The source material, RNA transcripts, was used to amplify TCR beta CDR3 regions. During a first-round RT-PCR of the TCR CDR3, the HTBI primer set was used. TCRdb re-derived calls from the multiplex PCR reads in MiXCR, one entry per CDR3 protein. This repertoire shows approximately 620,000 distinct CDR3 sequences, about 16% found once; its top ten account for roughly 3.5%. The origin of this receptor is a woman in her thirties or forties with Graves' ophthalmopathy. The chain carries TRBV12-3 or TRBV12-4 and TRBJ2-5; no firm D call. What was sequenced was blood. CDR3 DNA: TGTGCCAGCAGGCTAAACCAAGAGACCCAGCACTTC. Amino acids: CASRLNQETQHF.